Below, 30 T cell receptor beta chains from the same sample are listed, as sequenced in a study of T cell responses to AZD1222 COVID-19 vaccine (dated by TCRdb to the early 2020s). The time point label on this specimen signifies: about 28 days (+/-7) after the second vaccine dose. Library construction relied on the immunoSEQ multiplex PCR assay. TCRdb stores this immuneACCESS table with in-frame sequences only. Part of the clones is absent; in the studies checked, under half of the shortfall reflects unresolved V genes, and no reason is known for the rest. The table for this sample lists 70,000 to 95,000 clones; more than 85% of them were counted only once. Of the sample, under 35% is held by the ten largest clones. The starting material was peripheral blood, obtained 28 days after the second AZD1222 dose. The source is an adult who received the AZD1222 COVID-19 vaccine.

This clone was seen a few times. The V gene is TRBV6-6, the J gene TRBJ2-3, with D perhaps TRBD2 (5 bases). Germline V CDR1 and CDR2: MNHNY, SVGAGI (reference sequence). The V end was cut by 0 bases, the J end by 4 bases, with 14 bases between. The CDR3 sequence is 16 residues long. The CDR3 sequence is CASSYSPTPAADTQYF. CDR3 nucleotides: TGTGCCAGCAGTTACTCACCAACTCCAGCGGCAGATACGCAGTATTTT.

V and J are TRBV29-1 and TRBJ2-7, with 11 bases lining up with TRBD1. The V gene end was trimmed by 6 bases and the J gene end by 2 bases; junction bases not matched to a gene: 3. The germline gives CDR1 SQVTM, CDR2 ANQGSEA. This CDR3 contains 13 residues. CDR3 residues: CSVPGQGAYEQYF. The DNA for the CDR3 is TGCAGCGTACCGGGACAGGGGGCCTACGAGCAGTACTTC.

The sample holds one count of this clone. The chain carries TRBV10-1 and TRBJ1-2, with TRBD1 matching over 7 bases. The germline V gene has CDR1 WNHNN and CDR2 SYGVQD (reference sequence). This CDR3 has 14 residues. Trimming removed 5 bases from V and 8 bases from J; junction bases left unmatched: 11. The CDR3 is CASSKRQGSTGYTF. The CDR3 DNA reads TGCGCCAGCAGTAAACGACAGGGATCAACAGGCTACACCTTC.

In DNA form, the CDR3 reads TGTGCCAGCAACGAGCGGGAAGCCGAGTACTTC. Its translation is CASNEREAEYF. The J gene is TRBJ2-7, the V gene TRBV2; 7 positions agree with TRBD2. V was clipped by 7 bases and J by 11 bases; unmatched bases: 8. Germline CDR1 SNHLY, CDR2 FYNNEI. CDR3 length equals 11 residues.

V and J are TRBV27 and TRBJ2-7; maybe TRBD1 (6 bases). The CDR3 runs to 11 residues. Looked up from germline, CDR1 is MNHEY and CDR2 is SMNVEV (reference sequence). The CDR3 sequence is CVSGGINEQYF. The CDR3 nucleotides are TGTGTGAGTGGGGGCATCAACGAGCAGTACTTC.

The J gene is TRBJ2-3, the V gene TRBV19, with 10 bases that match TRBD1. The CDR3 is 16 amino acids. The germline CDR1 and CDR2 sequences are LNHDA and SQIVND (reference sequence). V dropped 5 bases and J dropped 2; count of bases not matched to a gene: 7. As DNA, the CDR3 is TGTGCCAGTAGTCCGATGACAGGGGGCTACACAGATACGCAGTATTTT. It specifies CASSPMTGGYTDTQYF.

Only a few counts were recorded for this clone. The rearrangement joins TRBV6-4 to TRBJ2-2; TRBD1 matches at 7 bases. Trimming cost V 0 bases and J 2 bases; bases outside gene matches: 3. CDR1 and CDR2 (germline): MRHNA, SNTAGT. The CDR3 runs 16 residues. The CDR3 reads CASSDSAGGNTGELFF. For the CDR3, the DNA is TGTGCCAGCAGTGACTCGGCAGGGGGTAACACCGGGGAGCTGTTTTTT.

The J gene is TRBJ1-3, the V gene TRBV30; the D is unclear. CDR3 length: 15 residues. V shed 2 bases and J shed 8 bases, with 19 bases lying between them. Germline V gives CDR1 GTSNPN, CDR2 SVGIG (reference sequence). Here the CDR3 reads CAWSSLGGLGDTIYF. The CDR3 DNA follows: TGTGCCTGGAGTTCACTGGGTGGGCTCGGGGACACCATATATTTT.

The chain combines TRBV18 with TRBJ1-4; no definite D call. The V gene's germline CDR1 is KGHSH and CDR2 LQKENI. Trimming took 2 bases from V and 9 from J, leaving 10 bases between them. The CDR3 runs 13 residues. Here the CDR3 reads CASSPITDQKLFF. CDR3 sequence (DNA): TGTGCCAGCTCACCAATAACGGATCAAAAACTGTTTTTT.

The chain carries TRBV5-6 and TRBJ2-3; 11 positions agree with TRBD2. This CDR3 is built from 19 residues. Looked up from germline, CDR1 is SGHDT and CDR2 is YYEEEE. Trimming removed 3 bases from V and 0 bases from J; junction bases left unmatched: 12. The DNA of the CDR3 is TGTGCCAGCAGCTATACTAGCGGGAGAGGGATAGTTAGCACAGATACGCAGTATTTT. Amino acid sequence: CASSYTSGRGIVSTDTQYF.

The V and J genes are TRBV6-5 and TRBJ1-5; D not resolved. The germline V and J ends were trimmed by 0 bases and 3 bases, with 9 bases remaining between them. CDR1 and CDR2 from the germline V gene are MNHEY and SVGAGI. CDR3 size: 15 residues. The CDR3 DNA reads TGTGCCAGCAGTTACTCGCACGGTTACAATCAGCCCCAGCATTTT. Amino acid sequence: CASSYSHGYNQPQHF.

V usage is TRBV5-6 and J usage is TRBJ1-4; maybe TRBD1 (5 bases). Germline values: CDR1 SGHDT, CDR2 YYEEEE. The CDR3 loop spans 16 amino acids. Trimming pared 1 base from V and 2 bases from J, leaving 12 bases between. CDR3 region: CASSLTRGATNEKLFF. Written as DNA, the CDR3 is TGTGCCAGCAGCTTGACTAGGGGAGCCACTAATGAAAAACTGTTTTTT.

This clone was observed a few times. This sequence joins TRBV9 and TRBJ2-7; TRBD2 aligns across 13 bases. The CDR3 sequence is 16 residues long. V was pared by 0 bases and J by 4 bases, with 4 bases of the junction left unmatched. Germline CDR1 and CDR2: SGDLS and YYNGEE. The CDR3 DNA follows: TGTGCCAGCAGCGTAGGACTAGCGGGAGGAAGGTACGAGCAGTACTTC. Its protein product is CASSVGLAGGRYEQYF.

This clone was found a few times. The V and J genes are TRBV5-4 and TRBJ2-2, with D hard to call. Looked up from germline, CDR1 is SGHNT and CDR2 is YYREEE (reference sequence). V lost 5 bases and J lost 8, with 7 bases in between. CDR3 size: 11 residues. The CDR3 sequence: CASSSSGELFF. CDR3 nucleotide sequence: TGTGCCAGCAGTTCTAGTGGGGAGCTGTTTTTT.

The chain carries TRBV10-1 and TRBJ2-7; the match to TRBD2 covers 7 bases. The CDR3 sequence is 13 residues long. Germline V gene data show CDR1 as WNHNN and CDR2 as SYGVQD (reference sequence). V was pared by 4 bases and J by 5 bases, with 5 bases of the junction left unmatched. CDR3 in amino acids: CASSGPGGHEQYF. DNA for the CDR3: TGCGCCAGCAGTGGTCCGGGGGGACACGAGCAGTACTTC.

This chain joins TRBV20-1 and TRBJ1-2, with D unresolved. Germline V gene data show CDR1 as DFQATT and CDR2 as SNEGSKA (reference sequence). The CDR3 is made up of 11 amino acids. The V and J ends lost 6 bases and 5 bases respectively, with 10 bases between them. The CDR3 sequence: CSAGREYGYTF. The CDR3 DNA reads TGCAGTGCCGGGCGGGAATATGGCTACACCTTC.

The gene calls are TRBV2 and TRBJ2-1, with TRBD2 matching 12 bases. Trimming took 7 bases from V and 5 from J; bases not matched to a gene: 6. This CDR3 region has 15 residues. Germline assignment: CDR1 SNHLY and CDR2 FYNNEI. CDR3 DNA sequence: TGTGCCAGCACACCCAGACTAGCGGGGGACAATGAGCAGTTCTTC. Translation gives CASTPRLAGDNEQFF.

The rearrangement uses TRBV5-4 and TRBJ2-1; perhaps TRBD2 as D (5 bases). Germline V lookup: CDR1 SGHNT, CDR2 YYREEE (reference sequence). V was clipped by 0 bases and J by 3 bases, with 10 bases between them. The CDR3 has 15 residues. The CDR3 DNA follows: TGTGCCAGCAGCTTGGCGGGATCCGGCTACAATGAGCAGTTCTTC. Translated: CASSLAGSGYNEQFF.

The chain uses TRBV5-1 and TRBJ1-4, with D uncertain. V lost 0 bases, J lost 5 bases, and 11 bases lay in between. CDR3 length: 15 residues. Germline lookup yields CDR1 SGHRS and CDR2 YFSETQ. The CDR3 sequence is CASSLAGWENEKLFF. In DNA, the CDR3 is TGCGCCAGCAGCTTGGCCGGGTGGGAGAATGAAAAACTGTTTTTT.

The chain uses TRBV18 and TRBJ2-7; TRBD2 agrees at 12 bases. This CDR3 spans 13 amino acids. Losses at the gene ends were 5 bases for V and 6 bases for J; bases not matched to a gene: 2. Germline V gene lookup returns CDR1 KGHSH and CDR2 LQKENI. The CDR3 region is CASSAGLAGEQYF. The CDR3 DNA reads TGTGCCAGCTCAGCGGGACTAGCGGGCGAGCAGTACTTC.

The chain joins TRBV5-1 to TRBJ2-5; no firm D call. V was cut by 2 bases and J by 0 bases, with 8 bases left in between. There are 14 residues in the CDR3. The germline CDR1 and CDR2 sequences are SGHRS and YFSETQ. The CDR3 nucleotides are TGCGCCAGCAGCTTTGTTCGAGACCAAGAGACCCAGTACTTC. Translating it yields CASSFVRDQETQYF.

This chain links TRBV5-4 with TRBJ1-5; tentatively, D is TRBD1 (6 bases). Germline assignment: CDR1 SGHNT and CDR2 YYREEE (reference sequence). CDR3 length equals 16 residues. V was shortened by 3 bases and J by 2 bases, with 15 bases between the two germline ends. The CDR3, as DNA: TGTGCCAGCAGCTCCCGAACCCGACAGGGCAATCAGCCCCAGCATTTT. Its protein product is CASSSRTRQGNQPQHF.

The V call is TRBV28, the J call TRBJ1-2; no clear D gene. V gave up 5 bases and J gave up 5 bases, with 9 bases separating them. CDR3 length: 12 amino acids. Germline V lookup: CDR1 MDHEN, CDR2 SYDVKM. The CDR3 DNA reads TGTGCCAGCAGTAGGTCCTTTTATGGCTACACCTTC. It specifies CASSRSFYGYTF.

V gene TRBV5-1 combines with J gene TRBJ1-4, with D unresolved. From germline, CDR1 is SGHRS and CDR2 YFSETQ. This CDR3 spans 14 amino acids. The V end was cut by 4 bases, the J end by 0 bases, with 7 bases between. The CDR3: CASSTGATNEKLFF. The CDR3 bases are TGCGCCAGCAGCACCGGAGCAACTAATGAAAAACTGTTTTTT. Filled out from reference TRBV5-1 and TRBJ1-4, the complete variable domain reads KAGVTQTPRYLIKTRGQQVTLSCSPISGHRSVSWYQQTPGQGLQFLFEYFSETQRNKGNFPGRFSGRQFSNSRSEMNVSTLELGDSALYLCASSTGATNEKLFFGSGTQLSVL.

In nucleotides, the CDR3 is TGTGCCAGCATGGGGGGGGGCAGCAATCAGCCCCAGCATTTT. Protein: CASMGGGSNQPQHF. V and J are TRBV6-5 and TRBJ1-5; possible D gene TRBD1, 6 bases. Germline values: CDR1 MNHEY, CDR2 SVGAGI. The CDR3 has 14 amino acids. V lost 7 bases to trimming and J lost 1 base, with 11 bases between them.

V usage is TRBV5-4 and J usage is TRBJ2-5; TRBD1 matches at 9 bases. Germline lookup yields CDR1 SGHNT and CDR2 YYREEE (reference sequence). The CDR3 spans 14 residues. J gave up 4 bases and V 4 bases, and 5 bases lay outside the gene matches. The CDR3 loop reads CASSKDRGGETQYF. The CDR3 nucleotides read TGTGCCAGCAGCAAGGACAGGGGAGGAGAGACCCAGTACTTC. The whole variable domain, filled in from reference TRBV5-4 and TRBJ2-5, reads ETGVTQSPTHLIKTRGQQVTLRCSSQSGHNTVSWYQQALGQGPQFIFQYYREEENGRGNFPPRFSGLQFPNYSSELNVNALELDDSALYLCASSKDRGGETQYFGPGTRLLVL.

CDR3 loop: CASSPAPTDYGYTF. The CDR3 DNA reads as TGCGCCAGCAGCCCGGCCCCGACAGACTATGGCTACACCTTC. The chain links TRBV5-1 to TRBJ1-2; TRBD1 might be the D (5 bases). The germline gives CDR1 SGHRS, CDR2 YFSETQ. Trimming shortened V by 4 bases and J by 3 bases, and 13 bases separated the two germline ends. This CDR3 has 14 amino acids.

This chain links TRBV15 with TRBJ1-3; TRBD1 is a possible D gene (6 bases). CDR1 is LNHNV, CDR2 YYDKDF, per germline (reference sequence). V was pared by 1 base and J by 0 bases, with 19 bases between. The CDR3 extends over 19 amino acids. The CDR3 DNA is TGTGCCACCAGCAGAGGGTACGGTGGGGGCCGGAGCTCTGGAAACACCATATATTTT. Protein sequence: CATSRGYGGGRSSGNTIYF.

V and J are TRBV2 and TRBJ1-4, with 8 bases matching TRBD1. The CDR3 contains 12 residues. V gave up 4 bases and J gave up 8 bases; unmatched junction bases: 0. The germline gives CDR1 SNHLY, CDR2 FYNNEI. The CDR3 region is CASSGDREKLFF. The CDR3 DNA follows: TGTGCCAGCAGTGGGGACAGGGAAAAACTGTTTTTT.

The V call is TRBV28, the J call TRBJ1-5; 8 nucleotides line up with TRBD1. Per germline, CDR1 MDHEN and CDR2 SYDVKM. J gave up 4 bases and V 6 bases, and 8 bases lay outside the gene matches. This CDR3 region has 15 residues. CDR3 loop: CASRPGTGKNQPQHF. DNA for the CDR3: TGTGCCAGCAGGCCCGGGACAGGCAAAAATCAGCCCCAGCATTTT. Full variable domain (outside the CDR3, taken from reference TRBV28 and TRBJ1-5): DVKVTQSSRYLVKRTGEKVFLECVQDMDHENMFWYRQDPGLGLRLIYFSYDVKMKEKGDIPEGYSVSREKKERFSLILESASTNQTSMYLCASRPGTGKNQPQHFGDGTRLSIL.